This entry concerns a single T cell receptor beta chain. The data belong to a study of T cell repertoires in ileal Crohn's disease. About the research overall: At postoperative colonoscopy, neoterminal ileum biopsies were taken as M6.

TCRdb's table, derived via immunoSEQ multiplex PCR, lists solely in-frame clones and lacks some. The sample has 2,400 or so clones, less than 80% seen once. Indicated time point: neoterminal ileum biopsy at postoperative endoscopy, about 6 months after surgery. Between the trimmed V and J ends, which lost 5 bases and 3 bases, there was a span of 10 bases. From germline, CDR1 is MNHEY and CDR2 SMNVEV (reference sequence). The CDR3 is 14 amino acids. This TCR came from an adult with Crohn's disease. The V call is TRBV27, the J call TRBJ2-2; no definite D call. Sequencing was carried out using ileal tissue. The CDR3 is CASSPTSYTGELFF. The DNA for the CDR3 is TGTGCCAGCAGTCCTACGAGCTACACCGGGGAGCTGTTTTTT.